This passage covers 5 T cell receptor beta chains from one sample sequenced in a study of OX40 agonist ivuxolimab in advanced cancers. Library creation used the immunoSEQ multiplex PCR assay. TCRdb holds this immuneACCESS table with in-frame rearrangements only. Some clones are missing; in checked studies, unresolved V genes explain under half, and the rest has no known cause. This sample comprises 75,000 to 90,000 clones, 70% to 90% of them detected only once. Clones ranked in the top ten supply approximately 9.1% of the sample. The sample in question was CD4+ or CD8+ T cells sorted from blood, obtained in a trial of the OX40 agonist ivuxolimab. These TCRs come from an adult with an advanced solid tumor such as melanoma, head and neck, liver or kidney cancer.

This clone has just one count. The CDR3 here is CASSHLKVSYNEQFF. Here the CDR3 DNA reads TGTGCCAGCAGTCACCTTAAGGTCTCCTACAATGAGCAGTTCTTC. The chain links TRBV27 to TRBJ2-1; unclear D gene. Germline V lookup: CDR1 MNHEY, CDR2 SMNVEV (reference sequence). The ends were cut back, 5 bases at V and 0 bases at J, with 11 bases in the middle. This CDR3 has 15 residues.

J is TRBJ2-7 and V is TRBV18; D gene ambiguous. The length of the CDR3 is 16 residues. V was shortened by 3 bases and J by 3 bases, with 18 bases between the two germline ends. Germline V lookup: CDR1 KGHSH, CDR2 LQKENI. CDR3 loop: CASSPIFPTRGYEQYF. As DNA, the CDR3 is TGTGCCAGCTCACCCATTTTTCCGACACGAGGCTACGAGCAGTACTTC.

This chain connects TRBV28 to TRBJ2-3; D may be TRBD1 (6 bases). Germline-derived CDR1 and CDR2 are MDHEN and SYDVKM. The CDR3 covers 13 residues. The germline V and J ends were trimmed by 7 bases and 3 bases, with 11 bases remaining between them. CDR3 sequence (DNA): TGTGCCAGCAATTACAGGGTGACAGATACGCAGTATTTT. It encodes CASNYRVTDTQYF.

This clone was counted a few times. This chain links TRBV7-9 with TRBJ1-1, with D uncertain. The ends were cut back, 3 bases at V and 9 bases at J, with 5 bases in the middle. The germline V gene has CDR1 SEHNR and CDR2 FQNEAQ (reference sequence). The CDR3 is 10 residues long. The DNA for the CDR3 is TGTGCCAGCAGCTTGCGGAAAGCTTTCTTT. Translated, it gives CASSLRKAFF.

The chain carries TRBV7-9 and TRBJ2-6, with D possibly matching TRBD2 (6 bases). V lost 6 bases to trimming and J lost 1 base, with 19 bases between them. CDR3 length: 18 residues. The germline V gene encodes CDR1 SEHNR and CDR2 FQNEAQ (reference sequence). The CDR3: CASRGGRARLSGANVLTF. The CDR3 bases are TGTGCCAGCAGGGGGGGACGGGCAAGATTATCTGGGGCCAACGTCCTGACTTTC.